This is a list of T cell receptor beta chains from one sample in a study of shared clonotypes between healthy human individuals. Some clones are missing from TCRdb's copy, which holds only in-frame ones; the method was immunoSEQ multiplex PCR. The table shows some 2.4 million clones, with 93% occurring only once. Sequencing was carried out using naive CD4+ T cells from PBMCs. The receptor set was obtained from a man in his late teens or twenties in good health. Some clones in this sample may be carry-over from other donors' samples. Each CDR3 is given with its conserved first and last residue. The D gene is left open where the match is weak. Expanded clones are given a class, and other clones once, few, many or no size at all.

D gene,clone size,J gene,V gene,CDR3 DNA,CDR3 protein
-,-,TRBJ1-5,TRBV7-2,TGTGCCAGCAGCCAGGGGAATCAGCCCCAGCATTTT,CASSQGNQPQHF
-,-,TRBJ2-3,TRBV7-8,TGTGCCAGCAACTTCTACACAGATACGCAGTATTTT,CASNFYTDTQYF
-,-,TRBJ1-1,TRBV6-5,TGTGCCAGCAGTTACCCCGGGGCGAACACTGAAGCTTTCTTT,CASSYPGANTEAFF
-,-,TRBJ2-1,TRBV27,TGTGCCAGCAGTTCCAGTCCCACAAGGAGGTACAATGAGCAGTTCTTC,CASSSSPTRRYNEQFF
TRBD2,-,TRBJ2-3,TRBV2,TGTGCCAGCAACCCGGGACTAGGCACAGATACGCAGTATTTT,CASNPGLGTDTQYF
TRBD1,-,TRBJ1-5,TRBV10-3,TGTGCCATAGGACAGGGGGACCGGCAGCCCCAGCATTTT,CAIGQGDRQPQHF
-,once,TRBJ1-5,TRBV5-5,TGTGCCAGCAGCCCTCTTTATAGCAATCAGCCCCAGCATTTT,CASSPLYSNQPQHF
-,-,TRBJ1-3,TRBV28,TGTGCCAGCAGTTTAGACCAGGGTTTATCTGGAAACACCATATATTTT,CASSLDQGLSGNTIYF
-,-,TRBJ2-7,TRBV28,TGTGCCAGCAGTTCCCCCTCTACCGGCGGCTACGAGCAGTACTTC,CASSSPSTGGYEQYF
TRBD2,-,TRBJ2-7,TRBV4-3,TGCGCCAGCAGCCACCGGGAGGGAAGCTCCTACGAGCAGTACTTC,CASSHREGSSYEQYF
-,-,TRBJ2-7,TRBV21-1,TGTGCCAGCAGGACACTAGCGGGAGGGCCCTACTACGAGCAGTACTTC,CASRTLAGGPYYEQYF
-,-,TRBJ2-3,TRBV19,TGTGCCAGTCATAGCAGGGGAGGCACAGATACGCAGTATTTT,CASHSRGGTDTQYF
-,-,TRBJ2-3,TRBV5-6,TGTGCCAGCAGCTTGCCCGTGTTGGGGGATACGCAGTATTTT,CASSLPVLGDTQYF
TRBD2,-,TRBJ2-1,TRBV28,TGTGCCAGCATTGGACTAGCGGGAGTTGAGCAGTTCTTC,CASIGLAGVEQFF
-,-,TRBJ2-4,TRBV5-1,TGCGCCAGCGGGGTTGGGGGTGACAGACTAAAAAACATTCAGTACTTC,CASGVGGDRLKNIQYF
-,-,TRBJ1-1,TRBV5-1,TGCGCCAGCAGCTTGGTAGCAGGGCAGCCTGAAGCTTTCTTT,CASSLVAGQPEAFF
TRBD2,-,TRBJ2-1,TRBV5-4,TGTGCCAGCAGCCGAAGCGGGAGGGCCCGCGGGGGTGAGCAGTTCTTC,CASSRSGRARGGEQFF
-,-,TRBJ2-7,TRBV18,TGTGCCAGCTCAGCAGCGGCCGACGGATCCTACGAGCAGTACTTC,CASSAAADGSYEQYF
TRBD1,-,TRBJ2-5,TRBV18,TGTGCCAGCTCACCAGGACAGGGGGGAGAGACCCAGTACTTC,CASSPGQGGETQYF
-,-,TRBJ1-2,TRBV2,TGTGCCAGCAGGGGGCGACCTTTCGGCTACACCTTC,CASRGRPFGYTF
-,once,TRBJ2-2,TRBV7-3,TGTGCCAGCAGCCTTGGTCCCCGACATTCCGGGGAGCTGTTTTTT,CASSLGPRHSGELFF
TRBD2,-,TRBJ2-1,TRBV28,TGTGCCAGCAGTTTCTTCAGCGGGAGCAGTTACAATGAGCAGTTCTTC,CASSFFSGSSYNEQFF
-,-,TRBJ2-2,TRBV6-5,TGTGCCAGCAACAGCGTCGGCACCGGGGAGCTGTTTTTT,CASNSVGTGELFF
TRBD1,-,TRBJ1-2,TRBV5-6,TGTGCCAGCAGCCTGGGACAGGGTAGAGGATATGGCTACACCTTC,CASSLGQGRGYGYTF
-,-,TRBJ2-2,TRBV5-1,TGCGCCAGCAGCGGGCAGGGACTGCAGGGCGGGGAGCTGTTTTTT,CASSGQGLQGGELFF
-,-,TRBJ2-1,TRBV25-1,TGTGCCAGCAGTGCTGGGAGAAAGAGAGGAGTCAATGAGCAGTTCTTC,CASSAGRKRGVNEQFF
TRBD2,once,TRBJ2-7,TRBV5-4,TGTGCCAGCAGCTTGGCTAGCGGGAGCTTTTACGAGCAGTACTTC,CASSLASGSFYEQYF
TRBD2,-,TRBJ2-7,TRBV5-5,TGTGCCAGCAGCTTAGCGGGAGGGCCCTCCTACGAGCAGTACTTC,CASSLAGGPSYEQYF
TRBD2,-,TRBJ2-5,TRBV2,TGTGCCAGCAGTGGTACTAGCGGGAGAATGGAGACCCAGTACTTC,CASSGTSGRMETQYF